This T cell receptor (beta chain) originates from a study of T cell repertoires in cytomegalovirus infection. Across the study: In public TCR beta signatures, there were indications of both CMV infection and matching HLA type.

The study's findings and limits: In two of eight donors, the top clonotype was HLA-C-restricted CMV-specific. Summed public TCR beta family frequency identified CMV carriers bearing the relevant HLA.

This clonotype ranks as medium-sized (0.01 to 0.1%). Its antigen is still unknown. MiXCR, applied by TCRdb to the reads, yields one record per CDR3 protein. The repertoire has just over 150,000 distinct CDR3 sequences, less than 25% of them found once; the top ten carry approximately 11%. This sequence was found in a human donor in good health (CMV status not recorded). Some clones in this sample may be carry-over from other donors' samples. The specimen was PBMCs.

CDR3 DNA: TGTGCCAGCAGCTTAGACGGGGACTCCTACAATGAGCAGTTCTTC. Encoded protein: CASSLDGDSYNEQFF. The chain has TRBV7-2 and TRBJ2-1; the D gene is possibly TRBD2 (5 bases). With 1 base removed from V and 0 bases from J, the gap between germline ends came to 7 bases. The germline gives CDR1 SGHTA, CDR2 FQGNSA. The CDR3 runs to 15 residues.